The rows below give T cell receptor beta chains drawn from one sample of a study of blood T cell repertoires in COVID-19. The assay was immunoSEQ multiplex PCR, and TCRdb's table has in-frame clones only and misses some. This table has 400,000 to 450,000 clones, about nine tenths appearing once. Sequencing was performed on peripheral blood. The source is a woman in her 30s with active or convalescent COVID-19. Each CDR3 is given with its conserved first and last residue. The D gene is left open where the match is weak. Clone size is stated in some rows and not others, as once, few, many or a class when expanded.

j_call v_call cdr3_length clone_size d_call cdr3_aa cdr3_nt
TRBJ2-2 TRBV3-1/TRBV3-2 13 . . CASSQDVLGELFF TGTGCCAGCAGCCAAGATGTGTTAGGGGAGCTGTTTTTT
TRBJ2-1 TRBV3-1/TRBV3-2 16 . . CASSQDRSTSYNEQFF TGTGCCAGCAGCCAAGATCGAAGCACCTCCTACAATGAGCAGTTCTTC
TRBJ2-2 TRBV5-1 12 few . CASSLSTGELFF TGCGCCAGCAGCTTGTCGACCGGGGAGCTGTTTTTT
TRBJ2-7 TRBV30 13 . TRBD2 CAWSYGTTYEQYF TGTGCCTGGAGTTACGGGACTACCTACGAGCAGTACTTC
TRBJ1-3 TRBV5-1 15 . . CASSFLSGDGNTIYF TGCGCCAGCAGCTTCCTCTCAGGGGATGGAAACACCATATATTTT
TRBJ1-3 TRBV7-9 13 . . CAPWEEERNTIYF TGTGCTCCATGGGAGGAAGAGAGAAACACCATATATTTT
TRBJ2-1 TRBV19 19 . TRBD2 CASSIPLAGSLSSYNEQFF TGTGCCAGTAGTATCCCGCTAGCGGGATCTTTAAGCTCCTACAATGAGCAGTTCTTC
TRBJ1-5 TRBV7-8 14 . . CASSFLTQGQPQHF TGTGCCAGCAGCTTTTTGACCCAGGGCCAGCCCCAGCATTTT
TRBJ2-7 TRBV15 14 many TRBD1 CATSQGTGANEQYF TGTGCCACCAGCCAGGGGACAGGGGCTAATGAGCAGTACTTC
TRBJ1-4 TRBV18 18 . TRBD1 CASSPTGQGIIEDEKLFF TGTGCCAGCTCACCAACGGGACAGGGGATTATTGAAGATGAAAAACTGTTTTTT
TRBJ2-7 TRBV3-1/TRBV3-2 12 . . CASSPRAYEQYF TGTGCCAGCAGCCCCCGGGCCTACGAGCAGTACTTC
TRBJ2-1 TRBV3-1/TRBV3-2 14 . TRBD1 CASSPGQGPDEQFF TGTGCCAGCAGCCCGGGACAGGGGCCCGATGAGCAGTTCTTC
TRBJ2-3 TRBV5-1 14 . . CASSIQVGTDTQYF TGCGCCAGCAGTATACAAGTCGGGACAGATACGCAGTATTTT
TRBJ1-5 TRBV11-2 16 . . CASSLGKGLDNQPQHF TGTGCCAGCAGCTTAGGTAAGGGACTAGACAATCAGCCCCAGCATTTT
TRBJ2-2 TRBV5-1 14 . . CASSPDGGPGELFF TGCGCCAGCAGCCCGGATGGGGGCCCCGGGGAGCTGTTTTTT
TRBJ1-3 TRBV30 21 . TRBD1 CAWTNKSNRGQTYPSGNTIYF TGTGCCTGGACGAACAAATCAAACAGGGGGCAAACCTATCCCTCTGGAAACACCATATATTTT
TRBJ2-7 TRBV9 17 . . CASSAENPGGNGYEQYF TGTGCCAGCAGCGCCGAAAACCCTGGGGGGAACGGCTACGAGCAGTACTTC
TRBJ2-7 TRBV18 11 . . CASSDTYEQYF TGTGCCAGCTCAGACACCTACGAGCAGTACTTC
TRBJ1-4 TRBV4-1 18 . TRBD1 CASSQEWGTAPTNEKLFF TGCGCCAGCAGCCAAGAATGGGGGACAGCCCCAACTAATGAAAAACTGTTTTTT
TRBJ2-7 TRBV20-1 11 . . CSAGSSYEQYF TGCAGTGCAGGGAGCTCCTACGAGCAGTACTTC
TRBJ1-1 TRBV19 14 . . CASSIIPPNTEAFF TGTGCCAGTAGTATCATCCCCCCCAACACTGAAGCTTTCTTT
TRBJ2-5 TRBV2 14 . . CASRGVAVQETQYF TGTGCCAGCAGGGGGGTAGCGGTCCAAGAGACCCAGTACTTC
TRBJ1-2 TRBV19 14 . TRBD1 CASKGQGADYGYTF TGTGCCAGTAAAGGACAGGGGGCGGACTATGGCTACACCTTC
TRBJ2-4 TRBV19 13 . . CASSMRGPNIQYF TGTGCCAGTAGTATGAGAGGGCCGAACATTCAGTACTTC
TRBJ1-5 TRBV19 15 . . CASSIDAGPNQPQHF TGTGCCAGTAGTATAGACGCGGGGCCCAATCAGCCCCAGCATTTT
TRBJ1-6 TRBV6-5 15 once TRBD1 CASSYAGQGDSPLHF TGTGCCAGCAGTTACGCGGGACAGGGGGATTCACCCCTCCACTTT
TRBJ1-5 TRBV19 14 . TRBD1 CASSRGQVGQPQHF TGTGCCAGTAGTAGGGGACAGGTGGGACAGCCCCAGCATTTT
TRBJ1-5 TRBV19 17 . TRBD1 CASRPGQGLYSNQPQHF TGTGCCAGTCGTCCGGGACAGGGACTTTATAGCAATCAGCCCCAGCATTTT
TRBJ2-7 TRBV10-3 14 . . CAIRGGDRTYEQYF TGTGCCATCAGGGGGGGGGACAGGACCTACGAGCAGTACTTC
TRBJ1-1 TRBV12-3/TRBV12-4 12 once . CASSQRGAEAFF TGTGCCAGCAGTCAACGGGGGGCTGAAGCTTTCTTT
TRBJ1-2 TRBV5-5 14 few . CASNQGRTSYGYTF TGTGCCAGCAATCAGGGGCGGACGTCCTATGGCTACACCTTC
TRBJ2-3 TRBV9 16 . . CASSPLGQGTTDTQYF TGTGCCAGCAGCCCACTCGGCCAGGGGACCACAGATACGCAGTATTTT
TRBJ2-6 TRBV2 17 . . CASRRSGSLSGANVLTF TGTGCCAGCAGGCGGAGCGGGTCCCTCTCTGGGGCCAACGTCCTGACTTTC
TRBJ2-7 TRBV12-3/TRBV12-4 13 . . CAISSSLPYEQYF TGTGCCATCTCGAGTAGTCTCCCCTACGAGCAGTACTTC
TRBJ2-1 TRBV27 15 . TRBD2 CASSSGLAGNNEQFF TGTGCCAGCAGTTCGGGACTAGCGGGAAACAATGAGCAGTTCTTC
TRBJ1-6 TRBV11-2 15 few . CASSLRTARDSPLHF TGTGCCAGCAGCCTGAGGACAGCGAGGGATTCACCCCTCCACTTT
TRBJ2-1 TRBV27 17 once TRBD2 CASSLFATSGGRGEQFF TGTGCCAGCAGTTTATTCGCGACTAGCGGGGGTAGGGGTGAGCAGTTCTTC
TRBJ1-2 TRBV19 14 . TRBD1 CATDGQGRVHGYTF TGTGCCACCGACGGACAGGGGAGGGTTCATGGCTACACCTTC
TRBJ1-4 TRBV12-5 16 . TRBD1 CASGLVGQGGNEKLFF TGTGCTAGTGGTTTGGTAGGACAGGGGGGTAATGAAAAACTGTTTTTT
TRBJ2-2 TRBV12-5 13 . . CASGFMNTGELFF TGTGCTAGTGGTTTTATGAACACCGGGGAGCTGTTTTTT
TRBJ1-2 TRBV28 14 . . CAGSRVTDSYGYTF TGTGCCGGAAGCAGAGTCACGGACTCTTATGGCTACACCTTC
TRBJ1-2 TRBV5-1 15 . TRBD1 CASTQLGQGDYGYTF TGCGCCAGCACCCAACTAGGACAGGGAGACTATGGCTACACCTTC
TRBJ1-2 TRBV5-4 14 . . CASSLGGQGQGYTF TGTGCCAGCAGCTTGGGTGGGCAGGGACAAGGCTACACCTTC
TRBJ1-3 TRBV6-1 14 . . CASSEPVSGNTIYF TGTGCCAGCAGTGAACCGGTCTCTGGAAACACCATATATTTT
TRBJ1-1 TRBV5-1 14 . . CASNWRAMNTEAFF TGCGCCAGCAACTGGAGGGCCATGAACACTGAAGCTTTCTTT
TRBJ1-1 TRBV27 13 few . CASSLGSNTEAFF TGTGCCAGCAGTCTAGGATCGAACACTGAAGCTTTCTTT
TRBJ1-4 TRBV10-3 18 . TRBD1 CAISEGQGVVGTNEKLFF TGTGCCATCAGTGAGGGACAGGGGGTGGTTGGAACTAATGAAAAACTGTTTTTT
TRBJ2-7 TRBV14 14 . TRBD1 CASSLGQGSNEQYF TGTGCCAGCAGCCTGGGACAGGGTAGTAACGAGCAGTACTTC
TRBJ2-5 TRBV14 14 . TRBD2 CATVSGGVQETQYF TGTGCCACCGTTAGCGGGGGAGTACAAGAGACCCAGTACTTC
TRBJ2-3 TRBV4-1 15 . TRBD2 CASSQETGGMDTQYF TGCGCCAGCAGCCAGGAGACGGGGGGAATGGATACGCAGTATTTT
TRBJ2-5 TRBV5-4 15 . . CASSRQGRPQETQYF TGTGCCAGCAGCCGACAAGGTCGACCACAAGAGACCCAGTACTTC
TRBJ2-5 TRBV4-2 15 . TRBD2 CASSPLRAGGETQYF TGTGCCAGCAGTCCCCTCCGGGCGGGGGGAGAGACCCAGTACTTC
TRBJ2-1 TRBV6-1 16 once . CASSERGSSVDNEQFF TGTGCCAGCAGTGAAAGGGGTTCTAGCGTCGACAATGAGCAGTTCTTC
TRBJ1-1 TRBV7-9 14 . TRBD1 CASSWTGQNTEAFF TGTGCCAGCAGCTGGACAGGCCAGAACACTGAAGCTTTCTTT
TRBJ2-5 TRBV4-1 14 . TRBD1 CASSPPGQGKGQYF TGCGCCAGCAGCCCTCCGGGACAGGGGAAAGGGCAGTACTTC
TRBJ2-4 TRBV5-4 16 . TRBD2 CASGTSGEVAKNIQYF TGTGCCAGTGGGACTAGCGGGGAAGTAGCCAAAAACATTCAGTACTTC
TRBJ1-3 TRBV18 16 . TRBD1 CASSPSTGNSGNTIYF TGTGCCAGCTCACCTTCGACAGGGAACTCTGGAAACACCATATATTTT
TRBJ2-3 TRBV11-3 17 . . CASSLESTGRGSDTQYF TGTGCCAGCAGCTTAGAATCAACCGGCCGGGGGTCAGATACGCAGTATTTT
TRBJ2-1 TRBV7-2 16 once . CASSLAGQTILNEQFF TGTGCCAGCAGCTTAGCGGGGCAGACCATACTCAATGAGCAGTTCTTC
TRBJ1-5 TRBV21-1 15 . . CASSIIGDSNQPQHF TGTGCCAGCAGCATAATAGGGGATAGCAATCAGCCCCAGCATTTT